This section outlines one T cell receptor (beta chain) sequence together with its context. The data originate from a study of blood T cell repertoires in COVID-19. Overall study context: From T cells, B-cell-depleted T cells, or PBMCs came the material, which was cDNA or gDNA.

In the authors' methods: Using reference gene primer amplification, nucleated cell counts were estimated. TCRdb's table, derived via immunoSEQ multiplex PCR, lists solely in-frame clones and lacks some. V and J calls plus clone size are reproduced from that table; the DNA served to infer D and trimming. The repertoire has 390,000 or so clones, more than 80% of them found once; the top ten carry roughly 1.4%. This TCR was sampled from a woman aged 25-40 years with active or convalescent COVID-19. The sample taken for sequencing was peripheral blood.

The CDR3 coding sequence is TGCAGCGTTCAGGACACCGGGGAGCTGTTTTTT. Its protein is CSVQDTGELFF. The chain uses TRBV29-1 and TRBJ2-2; D gene uncertain. CDR3 length equals 11 residues. Germline V gives CDR1 SQVTM, CDR2 ANQGSEA. Trimming took 5 bases from V and 3 from J, leaving 4 bases between them.